Presented here are 8 T cell receptor beta chains from one specimen sequenced in a study of a mutant IDH1 vaccine in newly diagnosed glioma. The assay was immunoSEQ multiplex PCR, and TCRdb's table has in-frame clones only and misses some. The sample yields 85,000 to 100,000 clones, around 90% seen once. As for time point: baseline, week 1 (first vaccination visit). Treatment defined: pre-vaccination baseline after standard-of-care therapy. The specimen was PBMCs, collected from a glioma patient treated with radiotherapy, temozolomide or both. The receptors here all came from a woman between 45 and 60 years old with glioma.

The chain is built from TRBV5-1 and TRBJ2-1; unclear D gene. Germline V gene data show CDR1 as SGHRS and CDR2 as YFSETQ. Trimming left V 0 bases short and J 9 bases short, with 13 bases between. The CDR3 contains 14 residues. The CDR3: CASSLEAVSGEQFF. Here the CDR3 DNA reads TGCGCCAGCAGCTTGGAGGCGGTGTCGGGTGAGCAGTTCTTC. Full variable domain (rest looked up from reference TRBV5-1 and TRBJ2-1): KAGVTQTPRYLIKTRGQQVTLSCSPISGHRSVSWYQQTPGQGLQFLFEYFSETQRNKGNFPGRFSGRQFSNSRSEMNVSTLELGDSALYLCASSLEAVSGEQFFGPGTRLTVL.

The chain joins TRBV5-1 to TRBJ2-7; perhaps TRBD2 as D (6 bases). The V end lost 8 bases, the J end lost 0 bases, and 18 bases lay between the germline ends. The CDR3 runs 15 residues. Germline V CDR1 and CDR2: SGHRS, YFSETQ. The CDR3 here is CARESGPLSSYEQYF. CDR3 DNA: TGCGCCAGAGAGAGCGGGCCTCTGAGCTCCTACGAGCAGTACTTC. Full variable domain (remainder filled in from reference TRBV5-1 and TRBJ2-7): KAGVTQTPRYLIKTRGQQVTLSCSPISGHRSVSWYQQTPGQGLQFLFEYFSETQRNKGNFPGRFSGRQFSNSRSEMNVSTLELGDSALYLCARESGPLSSYEQYFGPGTRLTVT.

The gene calls are TRBV5-1 and TRBJ2-2, with 8 bases aligning to TRBD2. The CDR3 is made up of 16 amino acids. Germline assignment: CDR1 SGHRS and CDR2 YFSETQ. V lost 0 bases and J lost 2; bases outside the gene matches: 3. The CDR3 here is CASSLALAGNTGELFF. DNA for the CDR3: TGCGCCAGCAGCTTGGCTCTAGCGGGTAACACCGGGGAGCTGTTTTTT.

J is TRBJ2-5 and V is TRBV2, with 8 bases aligning to TRBD2. The J call may be incorrect, as the DNA end agrees better with TRBJ2-7. CDR3 size: 14 residues. The V gene's germline CDR1 is SNHLY and CDR2 FYNNEI. This CDR3 is CASSRSGRGGEQYF. The CDR3 bases are TGTGCCAGCAGTCGAAGCGGGAGAGGCGGCGAGCAGTACTTC.

This clone was seen a single time. The chain has TRBV5-4 and TRBJ2-7; 9 bases map to TRBD1. The CDR3 has 15 amino acids. From germline, CDR1 is SGHNT and CDR2 YYREEE (reference sequence). V dropped 4 bases and J dropped 2; count of bases not matched to a gene: 7. CDR3 sequence: CASSPGTGWAYEQYF. The DNA of the CDR3 is TGTGCCAGCAGCCCTGGGACAGGGTGGGCCTACGAGCAGTACTTC.

The chain combines TRBV27 with TRBJ1-5; 8 bases agree with TRBD1. The length of the CDR3 is 15 residues. The V and J ends lost 5 bases and 6 bases, in that order; junction bases with no gene match: 9. The germline V gene encodes CDR1 MNHEY and CDR2 SMNVEV (reference sequence). The CDR3 region has the DNA TGTGCCAGCAGTACCGGACAGGGCCGGGCTCAGCCCCAGCATTTT. It codes for CASSTGQGRAQPQHF.

This clone showed up just once. The rearrangement links TRBV28 to TRBJ1-2; possible D gene TRBD1, 5 bases. The V gene lost 1 base and the J gene lost 0 bases, with 15 bases spanning the gap. Germline lookup yields CDR1 MDHEN and CDR2 SYDVKM. This CDR3 is 17 amino acids long. CDR3 protein: CASSLSPEGTSNYGYTF. For the CDR3, the DNA is TGTGCCAGCAGTTTATCCCCCGAAGGGACCTCTAACTATGGCTACACCTTC.

The gene calls are TRBV6-5 and TRBJ2-6; D is ambiguous. V lost 7 bases, J lost 0 bases, and 7 bases lay in between. CDR1 and CDR2 (germline): MNHEY, SVGAGI. CDR3 length equals 14 residues. In nucleotides, the CDR3 is TGTGCCAGCACCGGGCTCTCTGGGGCCAACGTCCTGACTTTC. It codes for CASTGLSGANVLTF.